One sample yielded the 28 T cell receptor beta chains listed below, sequenced in a study of T cell repertoires in ileal Crohn's disease. TCRdb keeps only in-frame clones here, not all; method: immunoSEQ multiplex PCR. The sample lists approximately 15,000 clones, 75% to 85% occurring once. Sequenced: ileal tissue. The receptors derive from an adult with Crohn's disease.

The chain couples TRBV30 to TRBJ1-1, with a tentative D call TRBD1 (5 bases). The ends were cut back, 0 bases at V and 0 bases at J, with 14 bases in the middle. This CDR3 contains 16 residues. CDR1 is GTSNPN and CDR2 is SVGIG in the germline V gene (reference sequence). CDR3 amino acids: CAWSVGGDSMNTEAFF. The CDR3 DNA follows: TGTGCCTGGAGTGTGGGTGGGGACTCTATGAACACTGAAGCTTTCTTT.

This clone has only a few counts. The chain combines TRBV10-3 with TRBJ2-5; 16 nucleotides agree with TRBD2. This CDR3 is 16 amino acids long. Per germline, CDR1 ENHRY and CDR2 SYGVKD. Unmatched junction bases numbered 4, after V lost 5 bases and J lost 4 bases. CDR3 sequence: CAISPGLAGGSETQYF. CDR3 DNA sequence: TGTGCCATCAGTCCGGGACTAGCGGGAGGGTCAGAGACCCAGTACTTC.

In this sample, this clone turned up once. The chain joins TRBV5-1 to TRBJ2-1; maybe TRBD2 (6 bases). Looked up from germline, CDR1 is SGHRS and CDR2 is YFSETQ. The CDR3 spans 15 residues. Trimming removed 4 bases at V and 4 bases at J, with 15 bases between. The CDR3, as DNA: TGCGCCAGCAGCCGCGGGACCGCTTCATACAATGAGCAGTTCTTC. Residues: CASSRGTASYNEQFF.

The V and J genes are TRBV14 and TRBJ1-3, with 8 bases lining up with TRBD1. J gave up 8 bases and V 3 bases, and 3 bases lay outside the gene matches. The CDR3 is 13 amino acids. The germline CDR1 and CDR2 sequences are SGHDN and FVKESK. CDR3 sequence: CASSHAGGHTIYF. CDR3 sequence (DNA): TGTGCCAGCAGCCACGCAGGGGGCCACACCATATATTTT.

The chain has TRBV5-1 and TRBJ2-7, with D maybe TRBD1 (6 bases). In germline, CDR1 is SGHRS, CDR2 YFSETQ. With 8 bases removed from V and 2 bases from J, the gap between germline ends came to 14 bases. This CDR3 is built from 13 residues. The CDR3 protein is CASGDNPTYEQYF. The CDR3 DNA follows: TGCGCCAGTGGGGACAATCCGACCTACGAGCAGTACTTC.

The chain carries TRBV6-1 and TRBJ2-2; 7 bases fit TRBD1. The junction had 3 bases not matched to a gene; V was cut back by 6 bases and J by 2 bases. The length of the CDR3 is 14 residues. Germline CDR1 and CDR2: MNHNS and SASEGT. The CDR3 sequence is CASRGTVNTGELFF. The CDR3 nucleotides are TGTGCCAGCAGGGGGACAGTTAACACCGGGGAGCTGTTTTTT.

This clone was seen only a few times. The chain is built from TRBV28 and TRBJ2-7, with 14 bases that match TRBD2. Trimming at V came to 6 bases and at J to 7 bases, leaving 5 bases not matched to a gene. CDR3 length: 14 amino acids. Germline assignment: CDR1 MDHEN and CDR2 SYDVKM. CDR3 coding DNA: TGTGCCAGCAGGGGACTAGCGGGAGTTTTGGAGCAGTACGTC. It translates to CASRGLAGVLEQYV.

The gene calls are TRBV27 and TRBJ2-1, with D possibly matching TRBD1 (6 bases). CDR1 MNHEY and CDR2 SMNVEV come from the germline V gene (reference sequence). CDR3 length: 16 residues. Between the trimmed V and J ends, which lost 1 base and 12 bases, there was a span of 22 bases. Here the CDR3 reads CASSLYPTGMGVLQFF. Written as DNA, the CDR3 is TGTGCCAGCAGTTTATACCCGACAGGAATGGGGGTCTTGCAGTTCTTC.

This chain links TRBV5-1 with TRBJ2-6; a weak D match, TRBD2 (5 bases). The CDR3 length is 18 residues. Germline CDR1 reads SGHRS; CDR2 reads YFSETQ. The V gene lost 1 base and the J gene lost 0 bases, with 14 bases spanning the gap. CDR3 nucleotides: TGCGCCAGCAGCTTGTCCCTCCCGGGGAGCTCTGGGGCCAACGTCCTGACTTTC. It yields the protein CASSLSLPGSSGANVLTF.

The gene calls are TRBV19 and TRBJ2-5; 9 bases map to TRBD2. Germline V gene lookup returns CDR1 LNHDA and CDR2 SQIVND (reference sequence). V lost 6 bases, J lost 1 base, and 6 bases stayed unmatched. There are 15 residues in the CDR3. The CDR3 is CASRFSTSGQETQYF. CDR3 nucleotide sequence: TGTGCCAGTAGGTTTTCGACTAGCGGCCAAGAGACCCAGTACTTC.

This chain joins TRBV19 and TRBJ2-3, with 7 bases aligning to TRBD1. J was trimmed by 2 bases and V by 5 bases; bases with no gene match: 7. Germline V gene data show CDR1 as LNHDA and CDR2 as SQIVND (reference sequence). This CDR3 comprises 15 residues. For the CDR3, the DNA is TGTGCCAGTAGTGCGAGGGACAGACCCACAGATACGCAGTATTTT. Its translation: CASSARDRPTDTQYF.

For the CDR3, the DNA is TGTGCCAGCTACAGGGGGCAGACAGATACGCAGTATTTT. Protein sequence: CASYRGQTDTQYF. The chain carries TRBV18 and TRBJ2-3; TRBD1 matches 9 bases. The CDR3 runs 13 residues. CDR1 and CDR2 from the germline V gene are KGHSH and LQKENI. The junction had 2 bases not matched to a gene; V was cut back by 7 bases and J by 3 bases.

The rearrangement links TRBV6-5 to TRBJ1-1; D gene unclear. Germline V lookup: CDR1 MNHEY, CDR2 SVGAGI. This CDR3 spans 16 amino acids. V was clipped by 2 bases and J by 1 base, with 14 bases between them. The CDR3 reads CASSYHPARGNTEAFF. Written as DNA, the CDR3 is TGTGCCAGCAGTTACCACCCGGCCCGGGGGAACACTGAAGCTTTCTTT.

V gene TRBV6-1 combines with J gene TRBJ1-4, with a tentative D call TRBD1 (6 bases). The V gene's germline CDR1 is MNHNS and CDR2 SASEGT. The CDR3 contains 11 residues. V lost 6 bases and J lost 8, with 7 bases in between. CDR3 sequence reads: CASRRGEKLFF. The CDR3 DNA follows: TGTGCCAGCAGGAGGGGGGAAAAACTGTTTTTT.

On this clone: Mismatch with germline at one junction end may stem from a read error. The J gene is TRBJ2-3, the V gene TRBV5-1; TRBD1 matches at 8 bases. Germline loops: CDR1 SGHRS, CDR2 YFSETQ. The CDR3 contains 12 residues. CDR3 residues: CASSRGQDRVEF. CDR3 bases: TGCGCCAGCAGCCGAGGGCAGGACAGGGTCGAATTT. The whole variable domain, filled in from reference TRBV5-1 and TRBJ2-3, reads KAGVTQTPRYLIKTRGQQVTLSCSPISGHRSVSWYQQTPGQGLQFLFEYFSETQRNKGNFPGRFSGRQFSNSRSEMNVSTLELGDSALYLCASSRGQDRVEFGPGTRLTVL.

The chain combines TRBV4-2 with TRBJ2-5; TRBD2 matches at 8 bases. The CDR3 is made up of 14 amino acids. V lost 4 bases, J lost 4 bases, and 5 bases stayed unmatched. CDR1 is LGHNA, CDR2 YNFKEQ, per germline. CDR3 bases: TGTGCCAGCAGCCCCGGGGGGGAGGGAGAGACCCAGTACTTC. Translating it yields CASSPGGEGETQYF.

CDR3 DNA sequence: TGTGCCAGCAGCTTATTTGGGCTAGAGCAGTTCTTC. Translating it yields CASSLFGLEQFF. The chain uses TRBV7-9 and TRBJ2-1; D is unclear. CDR3 length equals 12 residues. V shed 2 bases and J shed 10 bases, with 9 bases lying between them. Per the germline V gene, CDR1 is SEHNR and CDR2 is FQNEAQ (reference sequence).

The chain uses TRBV7-2 and TRBJ2-5; a weak D match, TRBD2 (6 bases). The germline CDR1 and CDR2 sequences are SGHTA and FQGNSA. The CDR3 is made up of 15 amino acids. V shed 7 bases and J shed 1 base, with 16 bases lying between them. In nucleotides, the CDR3 is TGTGCCAGCATGCTGGGGGGAGGCCCCCAAGAGACCCAGTACTTC. This translates into CASMLGGGPQETQYF.

In its sample, this clone was seen once. V is TRBV7-9 and J is TRBJ2-1; TRBD1 agrees at 7 bases. V lost 5 bases to trimming and J lost 6 bases; unmatched junction nucleotides: 1. The germline CDR1 and CDR2 sequences are SEHNR and FQNEAQ (reference sequence). This CDR3 contains 12 residues. The CDR3, as DNA: TGTGCCAGCAGCCCAGGGGGCAATGAGCAGTTCTTC. It is translated as CASSPGGNEQFF.

This clone was counted only a few times. The chain is built from TRBV9 and TRBJ2-1; 10 nucleotides agree with TRBD2. V lost 4 bases and J lost 8; bases outside the gene matches: 6. The germline V gene has CDR1 SGDLS and CDR2 YYNGEE. The CDR3 is made up of 14 amino acids. The CDR3 here is CASSPPGTSDEQFF. CDR3 DNA sequence: TGTGCCAGCAGCCCCCCCGGGACTAGCGATGAGCAGTTCTTC. Together with reference TRBV9 and TRBJ2-1, the CDR3 gives the full variable domain: DSGVTQTPKHLITATGQRVTLRCSPRSGDLSVYWYQQSLDQGLQFLIQYYNGEERAKGNILERFSAQQFPDLHSELNLSSLELGDSALYFCASSPPGTSDEQFFGPGTRLTVL.

The chain joins TRBV6-5 to TRBJ2-5, with D possibly being TRBD2 (6 bases). The germline CDR1 and CDR2 sequences are MNHEY and SVGAGI. Between the trimmed V and J ends, which lost 6 bases and 3 bases, there was a span of 17 bases. This CDR3 is built from 15 residues. This CDR3 reads CASRKQPGVKETQYF. The CDR3 nucleotides are TGTGCCAGCAGAAAACAGCCGGGAGTTAAAGAGACCCAGTACTTC.

In this sample, this clone turned up a few times. The genes are TRBV7-2 and TRBJ2-1, with 10 bases that match TRBD2. Germline V gives CDR1 SGHTA, CDR2 FQGNSA. CDR3 length: 14 residues. Trimming cost V 7 bases and J 6 bases; bases outside gene matches: 6. The CDR3 loop reads CASKAGGPPNEQFF. For the CDR3, the DNA is TGTGCCAGCAAAGCGGGGGGGCCCCCCAATGAGCAGTTCTTC.

The rearrangement links TRBV5-4 to TRBJ2-5; no definite D call. V was shortened by 0 bases and J by 2 bases, with 8 bases between the two germline ends. From germline, CDR1 is SGHNT and CDR2 YYREEE (reference sequence). The CDR3 is 14 residues long. The CDR3 protein is CASSLVTCQETQYF. CDR3 nucleotides: TGTGCCAGCAGCTTGGTGACTTGTCAAGAGACCCAGTACTTC. The full variable domain, its missing parts supplied by reference TRBV5-4 and TRBJ2-5, is ETGVTQSPTHLIKTRGQQVTLRCSSQSGHNTVSWYQQALGQGPQFIFQYYREEENGRGNFPPRFSGLQFPNYSSELNVNALELDDSALYLCASSLVTCQETQYFGPGTRLLVL.

The chain recombines TRBV11-2 with TRBJ2-5; 7 bases are a match to TRBD2. The end of the DNA fits TRBJ2-7 better, so the J call may be wrong. The germline gives CDR1 SGHAT, CDR2 FQNNGV. The CDR3 runs to 13 residues. CDR3 nucleotide sequence: TGTGCCAGCAGCTTGGGGGGGAACTACGAGCAGTACTTC. This gives the protein CASSLGGNYEQYF.

CDR3 region: CASSSDRIYNEQFF. The CDR3 nucleotides read TGTGCCAGCAGTTCGGACAGGATTTACAATGAGCAGTTCTTC. This chain connects TRBV6-5 to TRBJ2-1, with TRBD1 matching 7 bases. The germline CDR1 and CDR2 sequences are MNHEY and SVGAGI. This CDR3 region has 14 residues. The ends lost 4 bases at V and 4 bases at J; junction bases unmatched: 4.

Only a few counts were recorded for this clone. The chain carries TRBV18 and TRBJ2-7, with 8 bases fitting TRBD2. The CDR3 totals 16 residues. The ends lost 3 bases at V and 9 bases at J; junction bases unmatched: 16. CDR1 and CDR2 from the germline V gene are KGHSH and LQKENI. The CDR3 DNA is TGTGCCAGCTCACCTTGGGCTAGCGGGCCCGATACGAGGCAGTACGTC. It codes for CASSPWASGPDTRQYV.

To note about this clone: Mismatch with germline at one junction end may stem from a read error. This chain links TRBV7-7 with TRBJ1-1; weak D call: TRBD1 (5 bases). The CDR3 sequence is 15 residues long. Germline lookup yields CDR1 SSHAT and CDR2 FNYEAQ (reference sequence). CDR3 in amino acids: CASSLAWQGRTEAFF. Written as DNA, the CDR3 is TGTGCTAGCAGCTTAGCCTGGCAGGGAAGGACTGAAGCTTTCTTT.

There are a few counts of this clone. The V and J genes are TRBV11-3 and TRBJ2-1; possible D gene TRBD2, 6 bases. There are 16 residues in the CDR3. Trimming removed 2 bases at V and 5 bases at J, with 16 bases between. Germline-derived CDR1 and CDR2 are SGHNT and YENEEA. CDR3 amino acids: CASSLLGGAINNEQFF. The CDR3 DNA is TGTGCCAGCAGCTTACTAGGAGGGGCGATAAACAATGAGCAGTTCTTC.